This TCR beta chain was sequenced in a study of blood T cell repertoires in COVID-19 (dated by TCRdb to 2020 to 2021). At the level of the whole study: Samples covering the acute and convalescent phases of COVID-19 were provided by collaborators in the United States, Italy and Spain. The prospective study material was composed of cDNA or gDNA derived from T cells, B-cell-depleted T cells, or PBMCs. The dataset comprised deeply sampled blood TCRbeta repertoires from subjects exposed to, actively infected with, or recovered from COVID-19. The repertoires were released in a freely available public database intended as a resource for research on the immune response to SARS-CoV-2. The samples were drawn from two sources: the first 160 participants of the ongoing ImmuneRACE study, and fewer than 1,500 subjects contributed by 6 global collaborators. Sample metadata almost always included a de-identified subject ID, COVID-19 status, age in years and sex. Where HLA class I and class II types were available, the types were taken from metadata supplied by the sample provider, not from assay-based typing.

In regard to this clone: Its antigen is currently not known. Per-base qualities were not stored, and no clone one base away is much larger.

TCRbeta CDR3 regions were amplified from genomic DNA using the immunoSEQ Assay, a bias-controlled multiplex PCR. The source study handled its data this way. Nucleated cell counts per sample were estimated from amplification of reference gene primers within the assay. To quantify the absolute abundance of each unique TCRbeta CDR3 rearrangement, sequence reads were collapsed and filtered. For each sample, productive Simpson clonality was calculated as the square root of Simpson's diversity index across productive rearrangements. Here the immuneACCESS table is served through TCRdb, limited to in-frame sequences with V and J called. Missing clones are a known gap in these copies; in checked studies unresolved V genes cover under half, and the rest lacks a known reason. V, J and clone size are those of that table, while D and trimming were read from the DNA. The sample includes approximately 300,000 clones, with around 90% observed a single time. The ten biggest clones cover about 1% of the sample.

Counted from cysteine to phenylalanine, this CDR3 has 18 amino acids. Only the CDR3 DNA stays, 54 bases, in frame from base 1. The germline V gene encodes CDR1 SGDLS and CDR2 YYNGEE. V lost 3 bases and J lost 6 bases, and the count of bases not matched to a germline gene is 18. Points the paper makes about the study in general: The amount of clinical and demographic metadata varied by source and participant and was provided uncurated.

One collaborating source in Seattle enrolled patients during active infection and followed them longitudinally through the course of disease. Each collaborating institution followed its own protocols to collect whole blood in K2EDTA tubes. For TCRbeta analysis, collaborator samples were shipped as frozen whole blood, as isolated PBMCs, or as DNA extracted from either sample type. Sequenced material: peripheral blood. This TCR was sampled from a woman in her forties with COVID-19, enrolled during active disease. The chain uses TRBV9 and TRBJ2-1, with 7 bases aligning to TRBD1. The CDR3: CASSAEPTMGQRSNEQFF. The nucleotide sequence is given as TGTGCCAGCAGCGCCGAACCGACGATGGGACAGAGAAGCAATGAGCAGTTCTTC.